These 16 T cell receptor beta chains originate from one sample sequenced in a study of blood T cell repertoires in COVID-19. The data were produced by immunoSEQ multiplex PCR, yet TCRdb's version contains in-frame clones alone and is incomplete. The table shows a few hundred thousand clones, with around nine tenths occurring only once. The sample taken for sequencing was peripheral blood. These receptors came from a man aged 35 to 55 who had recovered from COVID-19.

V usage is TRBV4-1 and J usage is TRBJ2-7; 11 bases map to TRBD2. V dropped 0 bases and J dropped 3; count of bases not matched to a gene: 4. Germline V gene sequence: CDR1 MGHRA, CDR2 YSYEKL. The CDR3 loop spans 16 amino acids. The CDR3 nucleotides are TGCGCCAGCAGCCAAGAACGCGGGACTAGCGGCTACGAGCAGTACTTC. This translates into CASSQERGTSGYEQYF.

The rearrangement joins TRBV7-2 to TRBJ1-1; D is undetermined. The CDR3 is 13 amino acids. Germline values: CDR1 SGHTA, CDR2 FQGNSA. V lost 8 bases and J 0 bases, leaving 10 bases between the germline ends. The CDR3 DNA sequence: TGTGCCAGCCGCACGGGGTTGAACACTGAAGCTTTCTTT. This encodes CASRTGLNTEAFF. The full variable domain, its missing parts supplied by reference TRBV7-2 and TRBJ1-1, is GAGVSQSPSNKVTEKGKDVELRCDPISGHTALYWYRQSLGQGLEFLIYFQGNSAPDKSGLPSDRFSAERTGGSVSTLTIQRTQQEDSAVYLCASRTGLNTEAFFGQGTRLTVV.

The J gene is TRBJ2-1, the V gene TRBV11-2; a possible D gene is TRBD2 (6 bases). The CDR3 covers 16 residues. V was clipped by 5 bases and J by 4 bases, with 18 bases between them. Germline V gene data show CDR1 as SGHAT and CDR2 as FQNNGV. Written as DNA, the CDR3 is TGTGCCAGCAGCCCGTCAATGATGGGAGGATACAATGAGCAGTTCTTC. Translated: CASSPSMMGGYNEQFF.

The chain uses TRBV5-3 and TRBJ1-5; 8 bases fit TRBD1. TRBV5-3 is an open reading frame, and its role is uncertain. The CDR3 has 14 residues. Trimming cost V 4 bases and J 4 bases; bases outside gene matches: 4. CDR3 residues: CARSLRTGNQPQHF. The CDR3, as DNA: TGTGCCAGAAGCCTCAGGACAGGGAATCAGCCCCAGCATTTT.

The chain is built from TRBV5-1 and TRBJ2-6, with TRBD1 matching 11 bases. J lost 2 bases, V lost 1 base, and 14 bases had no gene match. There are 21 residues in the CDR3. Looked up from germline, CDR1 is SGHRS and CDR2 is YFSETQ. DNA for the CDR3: TGCGCCAGCAGCTTGACACCACTCCGAGGACAGGGGGCGCCTGGGGCCAACGTCCTGACTTTC. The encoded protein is CASSLTPLRGQGAPGANVLTF.

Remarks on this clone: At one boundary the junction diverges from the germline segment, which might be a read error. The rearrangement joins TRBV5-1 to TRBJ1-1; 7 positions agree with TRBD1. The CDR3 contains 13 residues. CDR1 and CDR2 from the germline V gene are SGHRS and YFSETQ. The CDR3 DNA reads TGCGCCAGCAGATTGGCAGGGGGCACTGAAGCTTTCTTT. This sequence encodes CASRLAGGTEAFF. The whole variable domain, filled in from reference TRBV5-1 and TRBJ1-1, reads KAGVTQTPRYLIKTRGQQVTLSCSPISGHRSVSWYQQTPGQGLQFLFEYFSETQRNKGNFPGRFSGRQFSNSRSEMNVSTLELGDSALYLCASRLAGGTEAFFGQGTRLTVV.

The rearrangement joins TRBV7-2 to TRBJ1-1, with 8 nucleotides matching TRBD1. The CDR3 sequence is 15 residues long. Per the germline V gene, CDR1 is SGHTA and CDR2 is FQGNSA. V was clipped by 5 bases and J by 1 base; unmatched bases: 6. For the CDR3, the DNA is TGTGCCAGCAGCCTCGGACAGGGAACGAACACTGAAGCTTTCTTT. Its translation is CASSLGQGTNTEAFF.

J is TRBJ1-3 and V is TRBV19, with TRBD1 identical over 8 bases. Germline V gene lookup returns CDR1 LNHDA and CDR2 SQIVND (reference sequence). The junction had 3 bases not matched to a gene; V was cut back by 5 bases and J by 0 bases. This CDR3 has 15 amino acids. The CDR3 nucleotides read TGTGCCAGTAGTCGGACAGGGATCTCTGGAAACACCATATATTTT. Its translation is CASSRTGISGNTIYF.

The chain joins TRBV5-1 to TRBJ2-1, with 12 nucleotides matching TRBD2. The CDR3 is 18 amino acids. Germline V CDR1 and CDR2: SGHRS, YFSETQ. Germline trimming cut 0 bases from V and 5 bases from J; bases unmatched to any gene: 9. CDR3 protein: CASSLGLASGRADNEQFF. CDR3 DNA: TGCGCCAGCAGCTTGGGTTTGGCTAGCGGGAGGGCTGACAATGAGCAGTTCTTC.

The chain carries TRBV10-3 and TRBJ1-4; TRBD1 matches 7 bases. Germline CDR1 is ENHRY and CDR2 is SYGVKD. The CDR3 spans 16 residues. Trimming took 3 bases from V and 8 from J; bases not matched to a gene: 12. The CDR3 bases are TGTGCCATCAGTGATCACAGGGGAGTAGGTCAGGAAAAACTGTTTTTT. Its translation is CAISDHRGVGQEKLFF.

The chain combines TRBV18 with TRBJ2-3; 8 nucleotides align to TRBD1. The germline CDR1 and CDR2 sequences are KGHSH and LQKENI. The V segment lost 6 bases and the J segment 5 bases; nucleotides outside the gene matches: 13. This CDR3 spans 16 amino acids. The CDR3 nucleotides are TGTGCCAGCTCCCCAAGACAGGGGCCCCGGGGAGATACGCAGTATTTT. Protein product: CASSPRQGPRGDTQYF.

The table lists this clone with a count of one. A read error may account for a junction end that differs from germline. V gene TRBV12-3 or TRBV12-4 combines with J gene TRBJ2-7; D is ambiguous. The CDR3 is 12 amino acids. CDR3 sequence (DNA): TGTGCCAGCAGTTTAAGTTCTTCCCCTCCCAGCTTC. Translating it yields CASSLSSSPPSF.

CDR3 sequence reads: CASSLQQANTEAFF. CDR3 DNA: TGTGCCAGCAGCCTACAGCAGGCGAACACTGAAGCTTTCTTT. The J gene is TRBJ1-1, the V gene TRBV7-9; D is ambiguous. This CDR3 is built from 14 residues. Germline assignment: CDR1 SEHNR and CDR2 FQNEAQ (reference sequence). Trimming cost V 5 bases and J 1 base, with 11 bases left between them.

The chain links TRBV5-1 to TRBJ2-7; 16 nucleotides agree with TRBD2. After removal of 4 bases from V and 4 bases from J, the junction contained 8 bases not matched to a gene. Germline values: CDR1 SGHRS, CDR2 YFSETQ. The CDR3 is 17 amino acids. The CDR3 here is CASSRGLAGGQGYEQYF. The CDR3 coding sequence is TGCGCCAGCAGCCGGGGACTAGCGGGAGGGCAGGGATACGAGCAGTACTTC.

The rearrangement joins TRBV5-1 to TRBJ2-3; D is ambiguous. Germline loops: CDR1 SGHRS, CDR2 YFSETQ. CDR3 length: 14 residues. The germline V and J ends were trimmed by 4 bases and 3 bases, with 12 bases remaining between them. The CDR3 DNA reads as TGCGCCAGCAGCCTCCTTAGAATAACAGATACGCAGTATTTT. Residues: CASSLLRITDTQYF. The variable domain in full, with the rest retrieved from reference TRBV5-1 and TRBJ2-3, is KAGVTQTPRYLIKTRGQQVTLSCSPISGHRSVSWYQQTPGQGLQFLFEYFSETQRNKGNFPGRFSGRQFSNSRSEMNVSTLELGDSALYLCASSLLRITDTQYFGPGTRLTVL.

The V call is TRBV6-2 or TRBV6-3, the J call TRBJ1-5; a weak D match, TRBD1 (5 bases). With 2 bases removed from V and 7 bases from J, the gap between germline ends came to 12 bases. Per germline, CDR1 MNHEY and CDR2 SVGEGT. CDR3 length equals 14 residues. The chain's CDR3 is CASSYAQGGQPQHF. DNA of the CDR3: TGTGCCAGCAGTTACGCCCAGGGCGGACAGCCCCAGCATTTT.